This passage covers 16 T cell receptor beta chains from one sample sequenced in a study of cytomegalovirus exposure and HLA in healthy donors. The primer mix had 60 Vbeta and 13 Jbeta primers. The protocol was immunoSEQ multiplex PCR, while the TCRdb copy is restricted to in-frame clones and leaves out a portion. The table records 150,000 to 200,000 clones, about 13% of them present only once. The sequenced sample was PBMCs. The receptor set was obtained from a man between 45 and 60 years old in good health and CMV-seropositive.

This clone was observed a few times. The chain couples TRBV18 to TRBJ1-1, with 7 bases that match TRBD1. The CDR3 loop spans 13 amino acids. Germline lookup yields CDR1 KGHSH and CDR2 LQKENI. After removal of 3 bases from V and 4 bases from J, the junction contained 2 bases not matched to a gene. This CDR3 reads CASSPGTVTEAFF. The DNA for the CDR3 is TGTGCCAGCTCACCCGGGACAGTCACTGAAGCTTTCTTT.

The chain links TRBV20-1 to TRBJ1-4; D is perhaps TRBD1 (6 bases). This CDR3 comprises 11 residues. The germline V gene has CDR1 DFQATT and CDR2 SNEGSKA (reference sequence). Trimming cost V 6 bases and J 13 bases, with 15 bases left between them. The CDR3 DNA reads TGCAGTGCCAGAACAGGGTTAGGACTGTTTTTT. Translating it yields CSARTGLGLFF.

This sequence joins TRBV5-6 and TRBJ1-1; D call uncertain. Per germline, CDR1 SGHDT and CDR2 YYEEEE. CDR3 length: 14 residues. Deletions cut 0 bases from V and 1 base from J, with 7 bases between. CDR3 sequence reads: CASSLVRSNTEAFF. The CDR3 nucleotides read TGTGCCAGCAGCTTGGTACGGTCGAACACTGAAGCTTTCTTT.

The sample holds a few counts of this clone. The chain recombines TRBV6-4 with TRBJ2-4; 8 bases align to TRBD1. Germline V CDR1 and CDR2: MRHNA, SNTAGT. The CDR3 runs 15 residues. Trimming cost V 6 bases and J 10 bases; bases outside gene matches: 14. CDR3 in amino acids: CASSPSGTGPGIQYF. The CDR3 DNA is TGTGCCAGCAGCCCATCCGGGACAGGACCTGGGATTCAGTACTTC.

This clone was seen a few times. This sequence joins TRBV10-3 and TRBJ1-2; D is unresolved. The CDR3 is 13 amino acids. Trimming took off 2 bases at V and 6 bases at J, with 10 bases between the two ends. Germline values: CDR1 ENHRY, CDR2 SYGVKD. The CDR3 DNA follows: TGTGCCATCAGTGAGAGTACAGCTCATGGCTACACCTTC. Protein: CAISESTAHGYTF.

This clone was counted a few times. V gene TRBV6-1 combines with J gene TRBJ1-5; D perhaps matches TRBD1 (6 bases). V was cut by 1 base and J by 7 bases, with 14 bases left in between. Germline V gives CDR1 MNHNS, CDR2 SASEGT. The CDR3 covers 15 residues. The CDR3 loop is CASSEGGRGGQPQHF. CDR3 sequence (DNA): TGTGCCAGCAGTGAAGGGGGAAGGGGGGGACAGCCCCAGCATTTT.

The DNA for the CDR3 is TGTGCCAGCAGCTTGCATCTGGGACTCAGCACAGATACGCAGTATTTT. Amino acid sequence: CASSLHLGLSTDTQYF. This sequence joins TRBV5-6 and TRBJ2-3; D is perhaps TRBD2 (6 bases). CDR1 is SGHDT, CDR2 YYEEEE, per germline. CDR3 length equals 16 residues. V lost 1 base, J lost 0 bases, and 12 bases lay in between.

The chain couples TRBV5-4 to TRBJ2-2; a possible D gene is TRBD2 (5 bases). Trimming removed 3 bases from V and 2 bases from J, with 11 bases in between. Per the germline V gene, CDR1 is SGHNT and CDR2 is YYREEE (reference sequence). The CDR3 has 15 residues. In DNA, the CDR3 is TGTGCCAGCAGCTCCAGAGGGATTAACACCGGGGAGCTGTTTTTT. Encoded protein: CASSSRGINTGELFF.

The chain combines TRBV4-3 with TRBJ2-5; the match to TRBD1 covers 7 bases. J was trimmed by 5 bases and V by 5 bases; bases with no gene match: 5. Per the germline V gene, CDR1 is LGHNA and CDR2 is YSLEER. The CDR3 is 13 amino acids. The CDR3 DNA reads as TGCGCCAGCAGCTTTCGACAGGGCGAGACCCAGTACTTC. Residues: CASSFRQGETQYF.

The chain's CDR3 is CSVESLQGAREKLFF. CDR3 nucleotide sequence: TGCAGCGTTGAGTCCCTACAGGGGGCGCGGGAAAAACTGTTTTTT. The V gene is TRBV29-1, the J gene TRBJ1-4; TRBD1 matches at 9 bases. V lost 3 bases, J lost 8 bases, and 10 bases stayed unmatched. There are 15 residues in the CDR3. The V gene's germline CDR1 is SQVTM and CDR2 ANQGSEA.

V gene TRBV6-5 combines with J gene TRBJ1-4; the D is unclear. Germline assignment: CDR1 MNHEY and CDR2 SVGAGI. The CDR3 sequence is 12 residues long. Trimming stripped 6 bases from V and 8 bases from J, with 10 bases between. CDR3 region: CASSRGGEKLFF. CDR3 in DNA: TGTGCCAGCAGCCGGGGAGGCGAAAAACTGTTTTTT.

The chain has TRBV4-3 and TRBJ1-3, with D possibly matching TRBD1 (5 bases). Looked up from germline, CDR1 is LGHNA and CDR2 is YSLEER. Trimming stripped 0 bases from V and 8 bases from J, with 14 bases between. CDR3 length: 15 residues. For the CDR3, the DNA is TGCGCCAGCAGCCAAGATCTTGCGGGACTTGACACCATATATTTT. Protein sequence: CASSQDLAGLDTIYF.

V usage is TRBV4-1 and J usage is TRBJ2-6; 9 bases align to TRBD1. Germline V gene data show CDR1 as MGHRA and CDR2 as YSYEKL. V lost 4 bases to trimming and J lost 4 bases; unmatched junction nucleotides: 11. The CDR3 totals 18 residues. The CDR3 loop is CASSPRAGTGTGANVLTF. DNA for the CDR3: TGCGCCAGCAGCCCAAGAGCCGGGACAGGGACGGGGGCCAACGTCCTGACTTTC.

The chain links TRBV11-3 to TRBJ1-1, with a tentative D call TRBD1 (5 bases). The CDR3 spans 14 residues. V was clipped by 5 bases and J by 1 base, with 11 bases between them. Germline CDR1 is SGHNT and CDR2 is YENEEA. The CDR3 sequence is CASSPRGTNTEAFF. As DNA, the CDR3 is TGTGCCAGCAGCCCCCGGGGGACGAACACTGAAGCTTTCTTT.

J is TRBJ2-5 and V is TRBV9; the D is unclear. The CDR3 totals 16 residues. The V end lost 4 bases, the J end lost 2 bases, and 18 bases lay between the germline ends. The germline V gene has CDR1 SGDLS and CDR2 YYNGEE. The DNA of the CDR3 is TGTGCCAGCAGCCTTAGTGCTCGATCTGTACAAGAGACCCAGTACTTC. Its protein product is CASSLSARSVQETQYF.

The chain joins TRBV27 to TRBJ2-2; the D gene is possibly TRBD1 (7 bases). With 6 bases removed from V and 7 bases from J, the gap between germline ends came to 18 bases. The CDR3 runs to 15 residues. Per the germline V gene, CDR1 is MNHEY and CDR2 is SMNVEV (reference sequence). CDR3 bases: TGTGCCAGCAGACGCGGGACAGTTTCGATCGGGGAGCTGTTTTTT. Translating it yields CASRRGTVSIGELFF.